The rows below give T cell receptor beta chains drawn from one sample of a study of T cell changes during pregnancy in multiple sclerosis. TCRdb's table, derived via immunoSEQ multiplex PCR, lists solely in-frame clones and lacks some. The sample has approximately 66,000 clones, roughly 92% seen once. The sequences come from peripheral blood, collected in the third trimester of pregnancy. The origin of the receptors is a female donor in good health, enrolled as a control in a pregnancy study. The CDR3 runs from the conserved cysteine through the conserved F or W. D genes are given only for firm matches. Expanded clones are given a class, and other clones once, few, many or no size at all.

j_gene | abundance | v_gene | d_gene | CDR3aa | CDR3nt
TRBJ1-2 | - | TRBV30 | - | CAWSVSYGYTF | TGTGCCTGGAGTGTGAGCTATGGCTACACCTTC
TRBJ2-4 | - | TRBV29-1 | TRBD2 | CSVAGGSSDNIQYF | TGCAGCGTTGCCGGCGGGAGCTCTGATAACATTCAGTACTTC
TRBJ1-6 | - | TRBV27 | - | CASSLGVRDWPLHF | TGTGCCAGCAGTTTAGGAGTCAGGGATTGGCCCCTCCACTTT
TRBJ2-5 | - | TRBV11-3 | TRBD2 | CASSFSGDQETQYF | TGTGCCAGCAGCTTCAGCGGGGACCAAGAGACCCAGTACTTC
TRBJ2-7 | - | TRBV30 | TRBD2 | CAWSGSGRAPGEQYF | TGTGCCTGGAGTGGAAGCGGGAGGGCCCCTGGGGAGCAGTACTTC
TRBJ2-5 | - | TRBV30 | TRBD2 | CAWSVKPRGGRETQYF | TGTGCCTGGAGTGTAAAACCTAGGGGAGGGCGGGAGACCCAGTACTTC
TRBJ1-2 | - | TRBV14 | - | CASSQDATGGYTF | TGTGCCAGCAGCCAAGACGCTACAGGCGGCTACACCTTC
TRBJ2-7 | - | TRBV2 | TRBD2 | CASSARLAGTASYEQYF | TGTGCCAGCAGCGCAAGACTAGCGGGGACTGCCTCCTACGAGCAGTACTTC
TRBJ2-7 | - | TRBV6-6 | TRBD1 | CASAGTGEIYEQYF | TGTGCCAGCGCTGGTACAGGGGAGATCTACGAGCAGTACTTC
TRBJ2-7 | - | TRBV7-9 | - | CASSLGPHEYF | TGTGCCAGCAGCTTGGGCCCGCATGAGTACTTC
TRBJ2-3 | - | TRBV30 | TRBD2 | CAWNGLAGRDTQYF | TGTGCCTGGAATGGACTAGCGGGGCGGGATACGCAGTATTTT
TRBJ2-5 | - | TRBV4-2 | - | CASSQEFGGSKWETQYF | TGTGCCAGCAGCCAAGAATTCGGTGGGAGTAAGTGGGAGACCCAGTACTTC
TRBJ2-3 | once | TRBV30 | - | CAWTPPWLPGTDTQYF | TGTGCCTGGACCCCCCCGTGGCTTCCAGGCACAGATACGCAGTATTTT
TRBJ2-2 | - | TRBV4-2 | - | CASSQVAVTGELFF | TGTGCCAGCAGCCAAGTAGCCGTCACCGGGGAGCTGTTTTTT
TRBJ1-1 | - | TRBV28 | TRBD1 | CASSQGGADTEAFF | TGTGCCAGCAGCCAAGGGGGCGCTGACACTGAAGCTTTCTTT
TRBJ2-2 | - | TRBV5-3 | - | CARSFTGTYPQIRVTGELFF | TGTGCCAGAAGCTTTACAGGTACGTACCCTCAAATCAGAGTCACCGGGGAGCTGTTTTTT
TRBJ2-2 | - | TRBV11-2 | TRBD2 | CASSLDRGLAGPRSTGELFF | TGTGCCAGCAGCTTAGATCGAGGACTAGCGGGCCCCCGGAGCACCGGGGAGCTGTTTTTT
TRBJ2-3 | - | TRBV19 | TRBD2 | CASSIGWGETRGDTDTQYF | TGTGCCAGTAGTATAGGTTGGGGGGAGACCCGGGGGGACACAGATACGCAGTATTTT
TRBJ2-7 | - | TRBV28 | - | CASGGRSAPLSYEQYF | TGTGCCAGCGGCGGCCGGAGCGCCCCGCTCTCCTACGAGCAGTACTTC
TRBJ2-1 | - | TRBV7-9 | TRBD2 | CASGPKLAGGSYNEQFF | TGTGCCAGCGGGCCAAAGCTAGCGGGGGGCTCCTACAATGAGCAGTTCTTC
TRBJ1-1 | - | TRBV7-9 | - | CASSLDRETEAFF | TGTGCCAGCAGCTTAGACCGGGAGACTGAAGCTTTCTTT
TRBJ1-2 | - | TRBV27 | TRBD1 | CASSLTGTGDGYTF | TGTGCCAGCAGTCTCACAGGGACAGGGGACGGCTACACCTTC
TRBJ2-7 | - | TRBV30 | - | CAWGLTYEQYF | TGTGCCTGGGGGCTCACCTACGAGCAGTACTTC
TRBJ1-1 | - | TRBV10-3 | - | CAISESFGQAEAFF | TGTGCCATCAGTGAGTCGTTTGGTCAGGCTGAAGCTTTCTTT
TRBJ1-6 | - | TRBV19 | - | CASSISRSSPLHF | TGTGCCAGTAGTATCTCGAGAAGCTCACCCCTCCACTTT
TRBJ1-1 | - | TRBV27 | - | CASSLPPHRDGHTEAFF | TGTGCCAGCAGTTTACCCCCACACAGGGACGGTCACACTGAAGCTTTCTTT
TRBJ2-1 | once | TRBV5-1 | TRBD2 | CASSLLAGQNKKQFF | TGCGCCAGCAGCTTACTAGCGGGCCAGAATAAAAAGCAGTTCTTC
TRBJ2-1 | - | TRBV2 | TRBD2 | CASSEAYGLAVELSYNEQFF | TGTGCCAGCAGTGAAGCGTACGGACTAGCGGTTGAGTTATCCTACAATGAGCAGTTCTTC
TRBJ2-1 | - | TRBV2 | TRBD2 | CASSEALAGGFKFF | TGTGCCAGCAGTGAAGCCTTAGCGGGGGGGTTTAAGTTCTTC
TRBJ1-5 | - | TRBV15 | TRBD1 | CATSRRTGGEGQPQHF | TGTGCCACCAGCAGACGAACAGGGGGCGAGGGTCAGCCCCAGCATTTT
TRBJ1-1 | - | TRBV7-2 | TRBD1 | CASTAWTGNTEAFF | TGTGCCAGCACCGCGTGGACAGGGAACACTGAAGCTTTCTTT
TRBJ1-5 | once | TRBV5-1 | - | CASSLGEGMGNQPQHF | TGCGCCAGCAGCTTAGGTGAGGGTATGGGCAATCAGCCCCAGCATTTT
TRBJ2-5 | - | TRBV28 | TRBD1 | CASSSDRGGGQETQYF | TGTGCCAGCAGCTCCGACAGGGGAGGTGGCCAAGAGACCCAGTACTTC
TRBJ2-5 | - | TRBV29-1 | TRBD1 | CSEATGGETQYF | TGCAGCGAGGCGACAGGGGGCGAGACCCAGTACTTC
TRBJ2-3 | - | TRBV7-9 | - | CASSYRELGTDTQYF | TGTGCCAGCAGCTACCGGGAGCTTGGGACAGATACGCAGTATTTT
TRBJ2-7 | - | TRBV28 | - | CASRLTGEAYEQYF | TGTGCCAGCAGGCTAACAGGGGAGGCTTACGAGCAGTACTTC
TRBJ1-4 | - | TRBV5-1 | - | CASSLAQVNEKLFF | TGCGCCAGCAGCTTGGCGCAGGTTAATGAAAAACTGTTTTTT
TRBJ1-2 | - | TRBV30 | - | CAWNLNYGYTF | TGTGCCTGGAACTTAAACTATGGCTACACCTTC
TRBJ2-3 | - | TRBV4-1 | TRBD2 | CASSHMGLAGDGDGTDTQYF | TGCGCCAGCAGCCACATGGGACTAGCGGGAGATGGGGACGGAACAGATACGCAGTATTTT
TRBJ1-4 | once | TRBV9 | - | CASSVSGGEGEKLFF | TGTGCCAGCAGCGTCTCGGGGGGCGAAGGGGAAAAACTGTTTTTT
TRBJ2-7 | - | TRBV18 | - | CASSPFEESSYEQYF | TGTGCCAGCTCACCTTTTGAGGAGAGCTCCTACGAGCAGTACTTC
TRBJ1-1 | - | TRBV27 | - | CASRWATEAFF | TGTGCCAGCAGGTGGGCCACTGAAGCTTTCTTT
TRBJ2-5 | once | TRBV29-1 | TRBD2 | CSVDPGTSGGETQYF | TGCAGCGTTGATCCGGGGACTAGCGGGGGAGAGACCCAGTACTTC
TRBJ1-1 | - | TRBV14 | - | CASSGAGYTEAFF | TGTGCCAGCAGCGGAGCCGGTTACACTGAAGCTTTCTTT
TRBJ2-7 | - | TRBV28 | - | CASSEIGTSSYEQYF | TGTGCCAGCAGTGAAATCGGGACTTCCTCCTACGAGCAGTACTTC
TRBJ1-6 | - | TRBV10-3 | - | CAISEVGLSPLHF | TGTGCCATCAGTGAGGTTGGGCTTTCACCCCTCCACTTT
TRBJ1-2 | - | TRBV2 | - | CASSDDGRYGYTF | TGTGCCAGCAGTGATGATGGGAGGTATGGCTACACCTTC
TRBJ2-5 | - | TRBV10-3 | - | CAISESFGEETQYF | TGTGCCATCAGTGAGTCGTTCGGAGAGGAGACCCAGTACTTC
TRBJ1-3 | - | TRBV10-1 | - | CASSDKISRRPTYFSGNTIYF | TGCGCCAGCAGTGACAAGATCTCTCGCAGGCCCACCTATTTCTCTGGAAACACCATATATTTT
TRBJ2-3 | - | TRBV6-4 | - | CASSDSLATDTQYF | TGTGCCAGCAGTGACAGCCTAGCCACCGATACGCAGTATTTT
TRBJ2-3 | - | TRBV6-1 | TRBD2 | CASSLTSGSTQYF | TGTGCCAGCAGTCTCACTAGCGGCTCTACGCAGTATTTT
TRBJ2-7 | - | TRBV4-3 | - | CASSQDLNGGWGQYF | TGCGCCAGCAGCCAAGATCTAAATGGAGGCTGGGGGCAGTACTTC
TRBJ2-6 | - | TRBV4-1 | TRBD2 | CASSQVGGAGANVLTF | TGCGCCAGCAGCCAAGTTGGGGGGGCTGGGGCCAACGTCCTGACTTTC
TRBJ2-3 | - | TRBV2 | TRBD2 | CASRDGTSGSGDTQYF | TGTGCCAGCAGGGACGGGACTAGCGGGAGTGGGGATACGCAGTATTTT
TRBJ1-4 | - | TRBV30 | - | CAWRTRVVGEKLFF | TGTGCCTGGAGGACCAGGGTGGTAGGCGAAAAACTGTTTTTT